This T cell receptor beta chain came from a study of T cell responses to AZD1222 COVID-19 vaccine. Assay: immunoSEQ multiplex PCR; the TCRdb copy retains only in-frame clones and omits some. This table has 90,000 to 120,000 clones, 87% appearing once. Study-level findings and limits: Samples come after the peak T cell response, not at day 14. Close to half of spike-specific TCRs reportedly recognize unmutated variant regions.

About this clone itself: Its antigen remains unidentified.

The germline gives CDR1 SGHKS, CDR2 YYEKEE (reference sequence). The V gene lost 2 bases and the J gene lost 2 bases, with 13 bases spanning the gap. This CDR3 is 15 amino acids long. The V and J genes are TRBV5-5 and TRBJ1-2; TRBD1 might be the D (5 bases). This receptor was obtained from an adult in good health. The source material was peripheral blood, sampled on day 0 of AZD1222 vaccination. In DNA, the CDR3 is TGTGCCAGCAGCTTTACAGGCGGGGTAAACTATGGCTACACCTTC. This encodes CASSFTGGVNYGYTF.